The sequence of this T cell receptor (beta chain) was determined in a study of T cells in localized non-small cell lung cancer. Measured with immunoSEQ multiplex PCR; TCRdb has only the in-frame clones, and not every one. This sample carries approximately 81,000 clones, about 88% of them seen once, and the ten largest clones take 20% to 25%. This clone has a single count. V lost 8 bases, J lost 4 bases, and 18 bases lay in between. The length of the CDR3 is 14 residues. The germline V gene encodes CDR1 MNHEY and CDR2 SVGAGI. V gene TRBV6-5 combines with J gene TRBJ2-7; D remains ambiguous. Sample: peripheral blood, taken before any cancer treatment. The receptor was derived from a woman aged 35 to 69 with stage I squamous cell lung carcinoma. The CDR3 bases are TGTGCCAGCTCCAAGGCCGACTCCTCTTACGAGCAGTACTTC. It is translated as CASSKADSSYEQYF.